This T cell receptor beta chain is from a study of blood T cell repertoires in COVID-19. Sequenced by immunoSEQ multiplex PCR; TCRdb stores in-frame clones only, minus some. The sample lists about 280,000 clones, over 85% occurring once. Germline CDR1 and CDR2: SGHVS and FNYEAQ. The CDR3 covers 16 residues. V lost 1 base, J lost 7 bases, and 19 bases lay in between. The chain recombines TRBV7-6 with TRBJ2-5; D not certain. The sample was peripheral blood. The TCR originated in a woman aged 25-40 years with COVID-19, enrolled during active disease. The CDR3 coding sequence is TGTGCCAGCAGCTTAGGTGGCTGGCAGGCTCTTCTGACCCAGTACTTC. This encodes CASSLGGWQALLTQYF.